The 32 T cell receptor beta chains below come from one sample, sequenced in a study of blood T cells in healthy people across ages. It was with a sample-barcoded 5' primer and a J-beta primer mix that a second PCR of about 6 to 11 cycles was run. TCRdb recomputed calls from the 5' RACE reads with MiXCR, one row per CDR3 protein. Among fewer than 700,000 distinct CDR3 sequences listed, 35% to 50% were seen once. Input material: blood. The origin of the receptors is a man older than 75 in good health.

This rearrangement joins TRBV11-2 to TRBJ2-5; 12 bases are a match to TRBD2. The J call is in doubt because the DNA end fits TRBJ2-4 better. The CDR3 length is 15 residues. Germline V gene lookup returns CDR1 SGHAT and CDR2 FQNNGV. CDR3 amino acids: CASKGSLAGGNIQYF. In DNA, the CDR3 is TGTGCCAGCAAAGGCAGCCTAGCGGGAGGGAACATTCAGTACTTC.

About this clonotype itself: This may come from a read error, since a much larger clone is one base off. The CDR3, as DNA: TGTGCCAGCAGCTTAGACTATGTCTCGGTTAGGTACTTC. It yields the protein CASSLDYVSVRYF. This sequence joins TRBV7-3 and TRBJ2-4, with D possibly matching TRBD2 (5 bases). This CDR3 has 13 residues. The V and J ends lost 2 bases and 15 bases respectively, with 17 bases between them. Germline V gives CDR1 SGHTA, CDR2 FQGTGA.

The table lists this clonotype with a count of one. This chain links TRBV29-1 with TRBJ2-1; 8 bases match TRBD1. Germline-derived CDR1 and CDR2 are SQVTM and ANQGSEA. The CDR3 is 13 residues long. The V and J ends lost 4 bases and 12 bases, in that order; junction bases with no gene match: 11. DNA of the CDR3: TGCAGCGTTGGGACCCAGGGGGCCGGTGGGCAGTTCTTC. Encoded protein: CSVGTQGAGGQFF.

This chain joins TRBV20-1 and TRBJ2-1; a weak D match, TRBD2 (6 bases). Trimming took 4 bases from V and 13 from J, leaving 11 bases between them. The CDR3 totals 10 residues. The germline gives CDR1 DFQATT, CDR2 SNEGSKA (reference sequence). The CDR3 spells CSATSDRQFF. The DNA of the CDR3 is TGCAGTGCTACTAGCGACCGACAGTTCTTC.

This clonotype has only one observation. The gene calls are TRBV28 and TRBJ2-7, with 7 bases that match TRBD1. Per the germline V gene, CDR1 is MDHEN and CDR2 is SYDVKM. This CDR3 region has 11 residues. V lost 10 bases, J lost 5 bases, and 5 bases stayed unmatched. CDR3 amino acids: CAIDRDHEQYF. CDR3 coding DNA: TGTGCCATCGACAGGGACCACGAGCAGTACTTC. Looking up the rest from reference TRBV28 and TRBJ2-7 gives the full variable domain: DVKVTQSSRYLVKRTGEKVFLECVQDMDHENMFWYRQDPGLGLRLIYFSYDVKMKEKGDIPEGYSVSREKKERFSLILESASTNQTSMYLCAIDRDHEQYFGPGTRLTVT.

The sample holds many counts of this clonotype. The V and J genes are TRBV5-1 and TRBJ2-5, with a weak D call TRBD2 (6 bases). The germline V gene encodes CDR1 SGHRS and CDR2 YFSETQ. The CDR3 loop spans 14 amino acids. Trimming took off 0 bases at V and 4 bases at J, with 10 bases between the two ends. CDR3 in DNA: TGCGCCAGCAGCTTGGCACCCGGGGGAGAGACCCAGTACTTC. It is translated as CASSLAPGGETQYF.

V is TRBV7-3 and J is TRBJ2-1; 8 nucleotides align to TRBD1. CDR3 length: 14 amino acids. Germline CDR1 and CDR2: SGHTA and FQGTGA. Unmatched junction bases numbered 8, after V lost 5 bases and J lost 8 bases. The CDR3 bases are TGTGCCAGCAGCAAGATCAGGGGGCTAGATGAGCAGTTCTTC. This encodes CASSKIRGLDEQFF. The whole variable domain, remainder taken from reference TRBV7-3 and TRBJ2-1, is GAGVSQTPSNKVTEKGKYVELRCDPISGHTALYWYRQSLGQGPEFLIYFQGTGAADDSGLPNDRFFAVRPEGSVSTLKIQRTERGDSAVYLCASSKIRGLDEQFFGPGTRLTVL.

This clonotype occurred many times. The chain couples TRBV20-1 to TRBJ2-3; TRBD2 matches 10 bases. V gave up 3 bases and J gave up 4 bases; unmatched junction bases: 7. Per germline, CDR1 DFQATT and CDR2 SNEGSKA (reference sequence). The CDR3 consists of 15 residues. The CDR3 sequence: CSARPSGSFSDTQYF. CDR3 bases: TGCAGTGCTAGGCCTAGCGGGAGTTTTTCAGATACGCAGTATTTT.

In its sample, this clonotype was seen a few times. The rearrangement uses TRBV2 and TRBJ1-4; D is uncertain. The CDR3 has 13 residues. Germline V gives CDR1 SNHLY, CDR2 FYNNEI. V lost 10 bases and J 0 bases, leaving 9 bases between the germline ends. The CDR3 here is CATHLATNEKLFF. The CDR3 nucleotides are TGTGCCACCCACCTTGCAACTAATGAAAAACTGTTTTTT.

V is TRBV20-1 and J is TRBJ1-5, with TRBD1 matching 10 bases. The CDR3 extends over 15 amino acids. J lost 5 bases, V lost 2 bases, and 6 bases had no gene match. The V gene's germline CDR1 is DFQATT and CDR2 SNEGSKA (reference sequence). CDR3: CSARRGQGPDQPQHF. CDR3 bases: TGCAGTGCTAGACGGGGACAGGGGCCGGATCAGCCCCAGCATTTT.

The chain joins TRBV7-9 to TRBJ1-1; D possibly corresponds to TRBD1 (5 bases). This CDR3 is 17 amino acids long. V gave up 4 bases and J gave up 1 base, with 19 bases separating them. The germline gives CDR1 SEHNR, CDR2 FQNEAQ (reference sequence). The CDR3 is CASSSGLGGTGNTEAFF. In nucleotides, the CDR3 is TGTGCCAGCAGCTCCGGTCTCGGGGGGACGGGGAACACTGAAGCTTTCTTT.

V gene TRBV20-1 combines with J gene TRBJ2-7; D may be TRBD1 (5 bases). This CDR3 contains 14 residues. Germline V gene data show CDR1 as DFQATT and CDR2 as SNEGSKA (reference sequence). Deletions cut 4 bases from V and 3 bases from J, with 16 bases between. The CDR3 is CSAITEAGIYEQYF. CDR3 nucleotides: TGCAGTGCTATTACAGAGGCAGGGATCTACGAGCAGTACTTC.

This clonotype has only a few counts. CDR3 sequence reads: CASSLMISGRANEQYF. In nucleotides, the CDR3 is TGCGCCAGCAGCTTGATGATAAGCGGGAGGGCCAACGAGCAGTACTTC. The chain couples TRBV5-1 to TRBJ2-7, with 10 nucleotides matching TRBD2. Germline V CDR1 and CDR2: SGHRS, YFSETQ. V shed 1 base, J shed 5 bases, and the junction held 9 bases outside the gene matches. The CDR3 length is 16 residues.

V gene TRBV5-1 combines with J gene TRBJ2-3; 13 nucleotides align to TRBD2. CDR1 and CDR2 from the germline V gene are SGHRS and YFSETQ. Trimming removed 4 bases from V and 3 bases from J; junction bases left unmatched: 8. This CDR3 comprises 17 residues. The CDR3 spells CASSLEPGLAGTDTQYF. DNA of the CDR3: TGCGCCAGCAGCCTGGAACCGGGACTAGCGGGGACAGATACGCAGTATTTT. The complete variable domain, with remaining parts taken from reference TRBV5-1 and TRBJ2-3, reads KAGVTQTPRYLIKTRGQQVTLSCSPISGHRSVSWYQQTPGQGLQFLFEYFSETQRNKGNFPGRFSGRQFSNSRSEMNVSTLELGDSALYLCASSLEPGLAGTDTQYFGPGTRLTVL.

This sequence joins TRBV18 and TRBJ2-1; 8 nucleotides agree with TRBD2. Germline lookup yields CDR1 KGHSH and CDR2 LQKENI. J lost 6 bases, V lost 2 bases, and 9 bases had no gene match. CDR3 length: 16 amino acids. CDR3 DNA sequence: TGTGCCAGCTCACCAAGTATCGGGGGGGGCCTCAATGAGCAGTTCTTC. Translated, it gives CASSPSIGGGLNEQFF.

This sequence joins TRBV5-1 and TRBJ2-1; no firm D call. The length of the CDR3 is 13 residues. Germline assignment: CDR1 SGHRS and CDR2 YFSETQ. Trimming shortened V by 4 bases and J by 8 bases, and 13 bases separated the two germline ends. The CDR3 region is CASSKSRSDEQFF. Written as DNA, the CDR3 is TGCGCCAGCAGCAAGTCAAGGTCGGATGAGCAGTTCTTC.

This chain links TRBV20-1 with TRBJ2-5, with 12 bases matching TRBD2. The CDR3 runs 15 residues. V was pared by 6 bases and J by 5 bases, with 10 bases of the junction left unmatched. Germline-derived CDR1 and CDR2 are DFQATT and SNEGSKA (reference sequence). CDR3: CSASPTSGSWETQYF. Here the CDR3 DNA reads TGCAGTGCGAGTCCGACTAGCGGGAGTTGGGAGACCCAGTACTTC.

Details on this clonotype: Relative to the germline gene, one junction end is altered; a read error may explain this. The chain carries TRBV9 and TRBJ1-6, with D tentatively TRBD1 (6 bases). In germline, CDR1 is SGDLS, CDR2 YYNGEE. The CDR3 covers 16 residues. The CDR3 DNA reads TGTGCCAGCAGCGTAGATCAGGGGTCCTATAATTCACCCCCCCACTTT. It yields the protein CASSVDQGSYNSPPHF.

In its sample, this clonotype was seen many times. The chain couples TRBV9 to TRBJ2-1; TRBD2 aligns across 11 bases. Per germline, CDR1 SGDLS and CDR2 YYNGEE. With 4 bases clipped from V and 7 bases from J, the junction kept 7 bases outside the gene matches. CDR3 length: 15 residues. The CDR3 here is CASSFSGRAGNEQFF. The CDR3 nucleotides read TGTGCCAGCAGCTTTAGCGGGAGGGCCGGTAATGAGCAGTTCTTC.

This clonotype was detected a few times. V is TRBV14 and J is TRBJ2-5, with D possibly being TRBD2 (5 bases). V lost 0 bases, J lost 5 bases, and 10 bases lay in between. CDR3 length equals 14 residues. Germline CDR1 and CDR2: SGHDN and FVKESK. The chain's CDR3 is CASSQDEGWETQYF. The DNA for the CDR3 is TGTGCCAGCAGCCAAGACGAGGGTTGGGAGACCCAGTACTTC.

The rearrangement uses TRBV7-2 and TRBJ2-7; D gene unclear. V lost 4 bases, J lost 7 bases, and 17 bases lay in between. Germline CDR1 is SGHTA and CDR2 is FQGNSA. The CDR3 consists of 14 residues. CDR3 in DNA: TGTGCCAGCAGCTCCAAGACTGGTTCTAATGAGCAGTACTTC. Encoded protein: CASSSKTGSNEQYF.

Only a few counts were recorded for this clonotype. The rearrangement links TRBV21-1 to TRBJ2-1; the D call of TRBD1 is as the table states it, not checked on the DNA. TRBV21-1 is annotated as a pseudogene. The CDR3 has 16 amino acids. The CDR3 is CASSNRGRGIYNEQFF. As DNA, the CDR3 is TGTGCCAGCAGCAACAGGGGGAGAGGGATATACAATGAGCAGTTCTTC.

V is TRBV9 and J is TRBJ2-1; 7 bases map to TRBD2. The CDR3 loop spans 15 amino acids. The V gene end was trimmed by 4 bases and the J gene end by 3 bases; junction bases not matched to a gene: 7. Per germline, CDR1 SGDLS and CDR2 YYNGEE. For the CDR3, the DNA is TGTGCCAGCAGCCCCCAGGGAGGGAACTACAATGAGCAGTTCTTC. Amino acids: CASSPQGGNYNEQFF.

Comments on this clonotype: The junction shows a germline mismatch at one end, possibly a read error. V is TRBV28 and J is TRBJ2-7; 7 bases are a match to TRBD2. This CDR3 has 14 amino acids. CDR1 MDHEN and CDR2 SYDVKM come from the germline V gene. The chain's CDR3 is CAGSSRTSSYEQYF. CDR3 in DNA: TGTGCCGGCAGTTCCCGGACTAGCTCCTACGAGCAGTACTTC. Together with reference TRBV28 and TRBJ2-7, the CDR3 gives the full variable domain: DVKVTQSSRYLVKRTGEKVFLECVQDMDHENMFWYRQDPGLGLRLIYFSYDVKMKEKGDIPEGYSVSREKKERFSLILESASTNQTSMYLCAGSSRTSSYEQYFGPGTRLTVT.

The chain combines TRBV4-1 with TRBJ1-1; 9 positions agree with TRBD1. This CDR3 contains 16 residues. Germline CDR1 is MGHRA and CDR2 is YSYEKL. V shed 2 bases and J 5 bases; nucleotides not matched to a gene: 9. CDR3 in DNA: TGCGCCAGCAGCCAACGGACAGGGGAATTTGGGACTGAAGCTTTCTTT. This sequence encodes CASSQRTGEFGTEAFF.

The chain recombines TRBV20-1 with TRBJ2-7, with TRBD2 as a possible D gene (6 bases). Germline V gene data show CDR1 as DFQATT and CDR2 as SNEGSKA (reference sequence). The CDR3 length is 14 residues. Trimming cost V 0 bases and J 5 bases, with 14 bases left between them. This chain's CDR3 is CSAREGGGINEQYF. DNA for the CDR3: TGCAGTGCTAGAGAAGGAGGCGGGATCAACGAGCAGTACTTC.

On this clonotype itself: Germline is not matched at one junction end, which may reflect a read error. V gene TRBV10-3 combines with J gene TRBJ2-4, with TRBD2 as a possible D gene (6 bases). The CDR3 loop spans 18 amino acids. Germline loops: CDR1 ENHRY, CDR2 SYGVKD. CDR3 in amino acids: CAISTGLGLGESKNSQYF. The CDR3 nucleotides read TGTGCCATCAGTACCGGACTGGGACTTGGGGAATCCAAAAACAGTCAGTACTTC.

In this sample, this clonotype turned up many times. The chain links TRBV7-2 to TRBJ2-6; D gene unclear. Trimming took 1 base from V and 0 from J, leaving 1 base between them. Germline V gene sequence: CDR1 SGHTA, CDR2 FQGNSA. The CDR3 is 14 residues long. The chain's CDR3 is CASSLVSGANVLTF. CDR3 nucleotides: TGTGCCAGCAGCTTAGTCTCTGGGGCCAACGTCCTGACTTTC.

This CDR3 is CASSLEARLGYGYTF. CDR3 sequence (DNA): TGTGCCAGCAGTTTAGAGGCCAGATTGGGGTATGGCTACACCTTC. V gene TRBV12-3 or TRBV12-4 combines with J gene TRBJ1-2; no definite D call. This CDR3 has 15 residues. Trimming stripped 1 base from V and 5 bases from J, with 14 bases between.

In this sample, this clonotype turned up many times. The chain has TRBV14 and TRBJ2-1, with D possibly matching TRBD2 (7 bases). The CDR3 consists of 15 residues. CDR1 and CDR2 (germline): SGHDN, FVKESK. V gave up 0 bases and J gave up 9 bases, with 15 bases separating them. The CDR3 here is CASSQDTDGGLEQFF. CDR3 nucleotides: TGTGCCAGCAGCCAAGATACTGACGGGGGGCTTGAGCAGTTCTTC.

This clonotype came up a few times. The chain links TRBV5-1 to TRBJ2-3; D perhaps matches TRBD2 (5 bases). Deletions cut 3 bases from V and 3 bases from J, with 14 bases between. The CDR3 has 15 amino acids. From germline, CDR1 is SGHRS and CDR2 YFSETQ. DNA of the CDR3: TGCGCCAGCAGCTCTGGACTGGACCGGACAGATACGCAGTATTTT. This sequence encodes CASSSGLDRTDTQYF.

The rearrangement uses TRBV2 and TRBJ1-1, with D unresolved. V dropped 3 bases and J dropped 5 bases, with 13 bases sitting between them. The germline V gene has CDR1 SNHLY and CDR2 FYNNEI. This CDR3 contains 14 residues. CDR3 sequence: CASSDMREETEAFF. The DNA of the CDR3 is TGTGCCAGCAGTGATATGAGGGAAGAGACTGAAGCTTTCTTT.